This TCR beta chain was sequenced for a study of cytomegalovirus exposure and HLA in healthy donors. Study-level information: For the approximately 360 genotyped donors, around 76% fell within the Caucasian-associated ancestry cluster.

With regard to this clone: Antigen unknown.

Primers for the PCR totalled 60 Vbeta and 13 Jbeta. Repertoires were generated with immunoSEQ multiplex PCR, while TCRdb's copy carries only in-frame clones and drops some. This table holds approximately 110,000 clones, roughly 82% found once. Study-wide results and limits: Fewer N-insertions (relative to the roughly 720-donor mean) were reportedly seen in an Asian-associated ancestry cluster in a later analysis. CMV serostatus was the only recorded immune exposure for donors.

Trimming left V 5 bases short and J 10 bases short, with 17 bases between. The CDR3 runs to 13 residues. Germline-derived CDR1 and CDR2 are MDHEN and SYDVKM. The source of this sequence is a woman in her 40s in good health and CMV-seropositive. The material sequenced was PBMCs. The V gene is TRBV28, the J gene TRBJ1-1, with D tentatively TRBD1 (5 bases). The CDR3 sequence: CASSPFRAKGAFF. The CDR3 DNA follows: TGTGCCAGCAGTCCATTCAGGGCCAAAGGAGCTTTCTTT.